A single sample gave rise to the 10 T cell receptor beta chains below, sequenced in a study of T cell responses to AZD1222 COVID-19 vaccine. TCRdb's table, derived via immunoSEQ multiplex PCR, lists solely in-frame clones and lacks some. This table holds around 270,000 clones, about 94% found once. Sequenced material: peripheral blood, taken 28 days after the second AZD1222 dose. These receptors were taken from an adult who received the AZD1222 COVID-19 vaccine.

This clone has a single count. The genes are TRBV5-8 and TRBJ2-2, with 7 bases that match TRBD1. The trim removed 1 base at V and 1 base at J, leaving 4 bases unmatched. Germline CDR1 reads SGHTS; CDR2 reads YDEGEE. This CDR3 spans 16 amino acids. Written as DNA, the CDR3 is TGTGCCAGCAGCTTGAGGCGGACAGGGAACACCGGGGAGCTGTTTTTT. As protein: CASSLRRTGNTGELFF.

This clone was recorded a few times. The chain couples TRBV10-1 to TRBJ2-1; TRBD1 matches at 9 bases. Trimming at V came to 5 bases and at J to 8 bases, leaving 10 bases not matched to a gene. The CDR3 is made up of 15 amino acids. Germline values: CDR1 WNHNN, CDR2 SYGVQD (reference sequence). The CDR3 nucleotides are TGCGCCAGCAGTATAACCGGGACAGGGACCGATGAGCAGTTCTTC. Translation gives CASSITGTGTDEQFF.

V gene TRBV24-1 combines with J gene TRBJ2-1, with D possibly matching TRBD1 (6 bases). V was shortened by 6 bases and J by 5 bases, with 13 bases between the two germline ends. This CDR3 spans 14 amino acids. Germline V gene lookup returns CDR1 KGHDR and CDR2 SFDVKD. The CDR3 region is CATSIGTRDNEQFF. CDR3 nucleotides: TGTGCCACCAGTATTGGGACACGAGACAATGAGCAGTTCTTC.

The chain uses TRBV7-8 and TRBJ2-7; possibly TRBD2 for D (6 bases). The germline V gene has CDR1 SGHVS and CDR2 FQNEAQ. This CDR3 spans 13 amino acids. V lost 8 bases, J lost 2 bases, and 13 bases lay in between. The CDR3 region is CASGDWRTYEQYF. CDR3 nucleotide sequence: TGTGCCAGCGGGGACTGGAGGACCTACGAGCAGTACTTC.

This sequence joins TRBV15 and TRBJ1-6; 8 bases fit TRBD1. Germline CDR1 reads LNHNV; CDR2 reads YYDKDF (reference sequence). CDR3 length equals 15 residues. The V segment lost 5 bases and the J segment 7 bases; nucleotides outside the gene matches: 7. The CDR3 sequence is CATSERTGTNSPLHF. In DNA form, the CDR3 reads TGTGCCACCAGCGAGAGGACAGGGACGAATTCACCCCTCCACTTT.

The gene calls are TRBV28 and TRBJ1-1; 8 nucleotides match TRBD1. After removal of 5 bases from V and 1 base from J, the junction contained 3 bases not matched to a gene. This CDR3 has 14 residues. Germline CDR1 reads MDHEN; CDR2 reads SYDVKM. CDR3 sequence (DNA): TGTGCCAGCAGTAACAGGGGGTCGAACACTGAAGCTTTCTTT. This sequence encodes CASSNRGSNTEAFF.

This clone appeared once. Written as DNA, the CDR3 is TGTGCCAGTAACCGGGACAGGAGCACAGATACGCAGTATTTT. Translated, it gives CASNRDRSTDTQYF. V usage is TRBV2 and J usage is TRBJ2-3; 8 nucleotides agree with TRBD1. Per germline, CDR1 SNHLY and CDR2 FYNNEI. J gave up 0 bases and V 9 bases, and 5 bases lay outside the gene matches. The CDR3 sequence is 14 residues long.

The chain carries TRBV6-5 and TRBJ2-7, with TRBD2 matching over 9 bases. J lost 4 bases, V lost 5 bases, and 3 bases had no gene match. The CDR3 totals 13 residues. Germline loops: CDR1 MNHEY, CDR2 SVGAGI. CDR3 sequence reads: CASSLGLAYEQYF. In DNA, the CDR3 is TGTGCCAGCAGTCTGGGACTAGCTTACGAGCAGTACTTC.

This clone was detected once. The J gene is TRBJ1-1, the V gene TRBV3-1 (or the pseudogene TRBV3-2), with D perhaps TRBD1 (5 bases). CDR1 and CDR2 (germline): LGHDT, YNNKEL (reference sequence). The CDR3 contains 14 residues. V was trimmed by 0 bases and J by 8 bases, leaving 13 bases between them. In DNA, the CDR3 is TGTGCCAGCAGCCAAGATAGTAGGGCAGGGGAAGCTTTCTTT. Residues: CASSQDSRAGEAFF.

This chain links TRBV11-3 with TRBJ2-7, with D unclear. Trimming shortened V by 5 bases and J by 5 bases, and 13 bases separated the two germline ends. This CDR3 spans 13 amino acids. Looked up from germline, CDR1 is SGHNT and CDR2 is YENEEA. CDR3 DNA: TGTGCCAGCAGCCGCCACCCGGGTAACGAGCAGTACTTC. It specifies CASSRHPGNEQYF.